The clone carrying this TCR beta chain has only a few counts. Its antigen is not known. Generated by immunoSEQ multiplex PCR, the TCRdb table keeps only in-frame clones and is missing some. The sample consists of 2,500 or so clones, just under 15% of them appearing once. This sample was taken from a study of sequential checkpoint blockade in melanoma. Overall study: Arm A got nivolumab then ipilimumab; arm B the reverse, 1:1. Under 95 pretreatment tumor DNA samples were TCRβ immunosequenced. Matched biopsies came pretreatment and at week 13 for approximately 20 patients.

Points from the study as a whole: T-cell fraction and clonality followed PD-L1 and CD8+ counts, not mutational load.

Treatment meaning: randomized to nivolumab then ipilimumab (arm A) or the reverse (arm B). The sample was tumor tissue (inferred from file names), taken from a patient given nivolumab and ipilimumab in sequence. This TCR derives from a human donor with melanoma.

The CDR3 coding sequence is TGTGCCAGCAGATCCGGGACAGCATCTTACAATGAGCAGTTCTTC. Amino acid sequence: CASRSGTASYNEQFF. The chain joins TRBV6-8 to TRBJ2-1; 7 nucleotides line up with TRBD1. After removal of 6 bases from V and 4 bases from J, the junction contained 9 bases not matched to a gene. There are 15 residues in the CDR3. Germline values: CDR1 MNHGY, CDR2 SAAAGT.